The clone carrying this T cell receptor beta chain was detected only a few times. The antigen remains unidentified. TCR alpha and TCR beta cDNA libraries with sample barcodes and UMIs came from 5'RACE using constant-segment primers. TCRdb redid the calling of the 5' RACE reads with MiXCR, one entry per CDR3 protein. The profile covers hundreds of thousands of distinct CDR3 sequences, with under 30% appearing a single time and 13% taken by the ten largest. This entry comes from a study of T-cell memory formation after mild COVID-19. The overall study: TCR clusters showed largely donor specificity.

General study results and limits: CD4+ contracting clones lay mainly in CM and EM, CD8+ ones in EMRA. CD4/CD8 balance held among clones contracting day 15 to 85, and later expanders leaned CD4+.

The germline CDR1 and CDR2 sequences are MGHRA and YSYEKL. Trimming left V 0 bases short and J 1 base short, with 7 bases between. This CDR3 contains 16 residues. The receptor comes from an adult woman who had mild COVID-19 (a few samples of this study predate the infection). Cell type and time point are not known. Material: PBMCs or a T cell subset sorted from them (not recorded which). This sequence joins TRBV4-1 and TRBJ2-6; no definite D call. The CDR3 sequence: CASSQEENSGANVLTF. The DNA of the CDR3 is TGCGCCAGCAGCCAAGAAGAGAATTCTGGGGCCAACGTCCTGACTTTC.